Listed below are T cell receptor beta chains from one sample, sequenced in a study of blood T cell repertoires in COVID-19. Produced via immunoSEQ multiplex PCR; TCRdb's table is partial and in-frame only. The data contain 100,000 to 110,000 clones, more than 65% of them seen just once; the ten biggest clones take up roughly an eighth. The sample comprised peripheral blood. Receptors originate from a woman in her seventies with acute or convalescent COVID-19. CDR3s include the opening cysteine and the closing phenylalanine or tryptophan. A D gene is named only where the DNA matches it firmly. Size tells how often a clone was seen (once, few, many) or the class of an expanded clone, and some rows leave it out.

D,size,V,J,DNA,CDR3
-,-,TRBV5-1,TRBJ1-1,TGCGCCAGCGGGGACACCGGGGGGCACACTGAAGCTTTCTTT,CASGDTGGHTEAFF
TRBD2,-,TRBV11-2,TRBJ2-3,TGTGCCAGCAGCTTAGGGGTCGGACTAGCGACAGATACGCAGTATTTT,CASSLGVGLATDTQYF
TRBD1,once,TRBV3-1/TRBV3-2,TRBJ1-5,TGTGCCAGCAGCTTAACAGGGGATATGGGGCAGCCCCAGCATTTT,CASSLTGDMGQPQHF
-,once,TRBV5-1,TRBJ2-2,TGCGCCAGCAGCCCTGCGGTGGGTAACACCGGGGAGCTGTTTTTT,CASSPAVGNTGELFF
TRBD2,-,TRBV10-3,TRBJ2-6,TGTGCCATCAGTGAGTCTCTAGCGGGGGGTCTAGCTGGGGCCAACGTCCTGACTTTC,CAISESLAGGLAGANVLTF
-,-,TRBV5-1,TRBJ1-3,TGCGCCAGCAGCTTGGAAGGGGAATCTGGCAACACCATATATTTT,CASSLEGESGNTIYF
TRBD2,-,TRBV10-2,TRBJ2-3,TGCGCCAGCAGTCCAATGGTAACTAGCGGGGGATATTTT,CASSPMVTSGGYF
TRBD1,-,TRBV7-9,TRBJ1-4,TGTGCCAGCAGCTTAAGTGGTGGGACAGTCCTTGAAAAACTGTTTTTT,CASSLSGGTVLEKLFF
-,few,TRBV7-2,TRBJ1-1,TGTGCCAGCAGCTTATTAGCGAGCACTGAAGCTTTCTTT,CASSLLASTEAFF
-,-,TRBV4-3,TRBJ1-1,TGCGCCAGCAGCCACACCCGTGGACAGTGGACTGAAGCTTTCTTT,CASSHTRGQWTEAFF
-,-,TRBV25-1,TRBJ1-1,TGTGCCAGCAGTGACCTAGGGGGGGACACTGAAGCTTTCTTT,CASSDLGGDTEAFF
-,-,TRBV3-1/TRBV3-2,TRBJ1-6,TGTGCCAGCAGCCAAGGGGGGCGTTATTCACCCCTCCACTTT,CASSQGGRYSPLHF
TRBD1,-,TRBV19,TRBJ1-2,TGTGCCAGTAATGAACAGGGGGCCAACTGGCGGGGCTACACCTTC,CASNEQGANWRGYTF
-,-,TRBV23-1,TRBJ1-4,TGCGCCAGCAGTCACCCCGGACAGAATGAAAAACTGTTTTTT,CASSHPGQNEKLFF
TRBD2,-,TRBV3-1/TRBV3-2,TRBJ2-1,TGTGCCAGCAGCCAAACTAGCGGCCAAGTTGAGCAGTTCTTC,CASSQTSGQVEQFF
TRBD1,-,TRBV7-6,TRBJ2-5,TGTGCCAGCAGCTCAGGACAGGGAAAGACCCAGTACTTC,CASSSGQGKTQYF
TRBD1,few,TRBV6-5,TRBJ1-1,TGTGCCACCAGAGACAGGGGGCAGGCTGAAGCTTTCTTT,CATRDRGQAEAFF
-,-,TRBV7-8,TRBJ2-5,TGTGCCAGCAGCTCCTACGGGGGAGGAGAGACCCAGTACTTC,CASSSYGGGETQYF
-,-,TRBV4-1,TRBJ1-1,TGCGCCAGCAGCCAAGGGGGACTTTCGAACACTGAAGCTTTCTTT,CASSQGGLSNTEAFF
-,-,TRBV15,TRBJ1-1,TGTGCCACCAGCAGAGAGGGGGGGAACACTGAAGCTTTCTTT,CATSREGGNTEAFF
-,-,TRBV3-1/TRBV3-2,TRBJ2-1,TGTGCCAGCAGCCAAGGGACCGGGGGGCCCCTCGGTGAGCAGTTCTTC,CASSQGTGGPLGEQFF
TRBD2,-,TRBV6-1,TRBJ2-1,TGTGCCAGCAGTGAACCGGGGGGGTCCTACAATGAGCAGTTCTTC,CASSEPGGSYNEQFF
-,-,TRBV3-1/TRBV3-2,TRBJ1-4,TGTGCCAGCAGCCAAGATCCGACAGGCCCTTCAACTAATGAAAAACTGTTTTTT,CASSQDPTGPSTNEKLFF
-,-,TRBV9,TRBJ2-1,TGTGCCAGCAGCGTAGCTGGGGAGACCTACAATGAGCAGTTCTTC,CASSVAGETYNEQFF
TRBD1,-,TRBV5-3,TRBJ2-3,TGTGCCAGAAGCCCGGACAGGGTGCCTAGAGATACGCAGTATTTT,CARSPDRVPRDTQYF
-,-,TRBV29-1,TRBJ1-6,TGCAGCGTCAGACAGGACACAAATTCACCCCTCCACTTT,CSVRQDTNSPLHF